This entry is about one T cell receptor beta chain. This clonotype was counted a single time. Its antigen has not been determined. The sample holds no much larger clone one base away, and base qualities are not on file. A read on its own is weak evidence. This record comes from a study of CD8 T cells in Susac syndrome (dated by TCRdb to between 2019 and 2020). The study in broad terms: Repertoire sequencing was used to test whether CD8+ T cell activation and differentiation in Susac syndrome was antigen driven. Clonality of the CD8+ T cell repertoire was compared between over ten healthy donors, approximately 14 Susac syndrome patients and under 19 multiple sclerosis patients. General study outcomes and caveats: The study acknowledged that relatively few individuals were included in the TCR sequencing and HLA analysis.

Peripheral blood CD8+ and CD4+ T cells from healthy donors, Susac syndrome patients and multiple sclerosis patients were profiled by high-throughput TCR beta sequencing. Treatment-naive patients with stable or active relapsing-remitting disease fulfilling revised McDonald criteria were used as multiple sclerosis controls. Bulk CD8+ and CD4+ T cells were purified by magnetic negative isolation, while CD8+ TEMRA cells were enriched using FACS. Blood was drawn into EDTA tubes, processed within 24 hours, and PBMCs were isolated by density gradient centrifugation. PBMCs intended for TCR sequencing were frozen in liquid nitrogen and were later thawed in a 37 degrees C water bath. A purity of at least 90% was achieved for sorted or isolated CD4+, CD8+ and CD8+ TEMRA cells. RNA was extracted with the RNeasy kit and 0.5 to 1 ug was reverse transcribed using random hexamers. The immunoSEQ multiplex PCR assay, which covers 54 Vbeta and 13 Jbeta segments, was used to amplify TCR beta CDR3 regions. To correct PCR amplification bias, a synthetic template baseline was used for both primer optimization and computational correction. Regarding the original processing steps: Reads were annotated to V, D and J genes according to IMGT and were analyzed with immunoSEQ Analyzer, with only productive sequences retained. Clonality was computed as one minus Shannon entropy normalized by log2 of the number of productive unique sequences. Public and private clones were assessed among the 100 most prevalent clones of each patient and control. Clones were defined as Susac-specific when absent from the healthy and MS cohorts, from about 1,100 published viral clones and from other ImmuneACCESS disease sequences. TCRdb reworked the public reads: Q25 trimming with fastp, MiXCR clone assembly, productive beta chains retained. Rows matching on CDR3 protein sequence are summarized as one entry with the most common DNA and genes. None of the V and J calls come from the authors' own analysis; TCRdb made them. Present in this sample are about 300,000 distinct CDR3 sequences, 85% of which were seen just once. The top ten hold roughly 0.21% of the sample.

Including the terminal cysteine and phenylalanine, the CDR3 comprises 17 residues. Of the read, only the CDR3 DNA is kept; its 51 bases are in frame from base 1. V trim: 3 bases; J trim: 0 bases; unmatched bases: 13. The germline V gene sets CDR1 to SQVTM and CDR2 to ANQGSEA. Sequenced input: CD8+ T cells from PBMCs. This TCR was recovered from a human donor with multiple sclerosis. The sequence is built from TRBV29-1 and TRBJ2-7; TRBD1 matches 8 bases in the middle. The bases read TGCAGCGTTGATGGGCAGGGGGCTCGTGGAGACTCCTACGAGCAGTACTTC. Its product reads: CSVDGQGARGDSYEQYF.